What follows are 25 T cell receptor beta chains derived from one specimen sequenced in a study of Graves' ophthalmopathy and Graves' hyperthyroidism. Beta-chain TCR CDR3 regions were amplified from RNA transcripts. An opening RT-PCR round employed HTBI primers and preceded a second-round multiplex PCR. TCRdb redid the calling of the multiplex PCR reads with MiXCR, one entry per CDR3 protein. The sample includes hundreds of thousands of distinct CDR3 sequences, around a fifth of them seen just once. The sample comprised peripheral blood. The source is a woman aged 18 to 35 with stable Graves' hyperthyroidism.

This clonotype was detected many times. Written as DNA, the CDR3 is TGTGCCAGCAGTTTGGGGCTACCGAACACTGAAGCTTTCTTT. Its translation: CASSLGLPNTEAFF. The chain combines TRBV6-2 or TRBV6-3 with TRBJ1-1, with D maybe TRBD1 (5 bases). The CDR3 consists of 14 residues. Trimming cost V 4 bases and J 1 base, with 10 bases left between them. The germline V gene encodes CDR1 MNHEY and CDR2 SVGEGT.

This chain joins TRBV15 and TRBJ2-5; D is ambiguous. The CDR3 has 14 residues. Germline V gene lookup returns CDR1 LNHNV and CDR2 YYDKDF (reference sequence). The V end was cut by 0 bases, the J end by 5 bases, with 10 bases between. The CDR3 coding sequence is TGTGCCACCAGCAGAGATTTCCAGCCGGAGACCCAGTACTTC. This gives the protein CATSRDFQPETQYF.

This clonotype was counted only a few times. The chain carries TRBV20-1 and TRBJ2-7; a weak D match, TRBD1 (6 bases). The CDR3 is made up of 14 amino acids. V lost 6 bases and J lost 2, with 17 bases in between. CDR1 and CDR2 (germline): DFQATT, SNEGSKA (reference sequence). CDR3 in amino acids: CSANGVDRTYEQYF. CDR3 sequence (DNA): TGCAGTGCCAACGGGGTGGACAGAACCTACGAGCAGTACTTC.

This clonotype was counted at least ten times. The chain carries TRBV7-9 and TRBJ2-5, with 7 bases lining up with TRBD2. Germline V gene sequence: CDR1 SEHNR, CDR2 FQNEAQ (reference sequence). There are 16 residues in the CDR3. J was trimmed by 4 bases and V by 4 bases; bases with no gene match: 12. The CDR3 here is CASSSSLGRGGETQYF. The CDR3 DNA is TGTGCCAGCAGCTCCTCTCTGGGGAGGGGTGGAGAGACCCAGTACTTC.

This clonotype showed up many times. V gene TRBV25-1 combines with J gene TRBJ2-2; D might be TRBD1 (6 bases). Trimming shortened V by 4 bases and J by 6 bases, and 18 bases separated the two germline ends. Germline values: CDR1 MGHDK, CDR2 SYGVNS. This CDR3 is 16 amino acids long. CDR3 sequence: CASSGMGQFGPGELFF. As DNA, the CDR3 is TGTGCCAGCAGTGGGATGGGACAATTTGGACCCGGGGAGCTGTTTTTT.

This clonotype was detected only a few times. Here the CDR3 DNA reads TGTGCCAGCAGTCGCATAGCCAATCAGCCCCAGCATTTT. This gives the protein CASSRIANQPQHF. V and J are TRBV28 and TRBJ1-5; the D is unclear. The CDR3 is made up of 13 amino acids. Germline CDR1 and CDR2: MDHEN and SYDVKM. Trimming removed 5 bases from V and 3 bases from J, with 8 bases in between.

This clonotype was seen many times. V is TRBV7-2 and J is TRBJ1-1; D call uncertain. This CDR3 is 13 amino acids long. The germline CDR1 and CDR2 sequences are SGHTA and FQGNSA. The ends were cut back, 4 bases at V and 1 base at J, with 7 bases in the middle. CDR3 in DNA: TGTGCCAGCAGCTGGCCGAAGAACACTGAAGCTTTCTTT. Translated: CASSWPKNTEAFF.

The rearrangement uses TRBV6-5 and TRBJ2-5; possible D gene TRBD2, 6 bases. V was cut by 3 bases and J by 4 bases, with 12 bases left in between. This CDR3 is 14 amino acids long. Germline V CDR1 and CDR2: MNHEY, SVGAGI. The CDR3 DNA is TGTGCCAGCAGTTATGGCCCGGAGGGAGAGACCCAGTACTTC. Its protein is CASSYGPEGETQYF.

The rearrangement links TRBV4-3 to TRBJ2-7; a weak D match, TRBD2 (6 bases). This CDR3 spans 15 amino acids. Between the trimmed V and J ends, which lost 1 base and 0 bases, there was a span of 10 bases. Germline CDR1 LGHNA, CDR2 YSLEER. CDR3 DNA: TGCGCCAGCAGCCAAGGTGGAGGGCCCTCCTACGAGCAGTACTTC. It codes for CASSQGGGPSYEQYF.

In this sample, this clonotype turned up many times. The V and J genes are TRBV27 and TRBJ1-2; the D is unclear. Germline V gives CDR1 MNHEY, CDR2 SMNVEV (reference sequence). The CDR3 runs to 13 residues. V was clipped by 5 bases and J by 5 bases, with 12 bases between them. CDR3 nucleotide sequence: TGTGCCAGCAGTGACACAACTTCATATGGCTACACCTTC. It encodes CASSDTTSYGYTF.

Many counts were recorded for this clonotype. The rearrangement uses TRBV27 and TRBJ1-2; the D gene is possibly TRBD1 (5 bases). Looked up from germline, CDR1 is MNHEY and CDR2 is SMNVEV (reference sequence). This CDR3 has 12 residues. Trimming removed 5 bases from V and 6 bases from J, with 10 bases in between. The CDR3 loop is CASSATGHGYTF. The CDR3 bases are TGTGCCAGCAGTGCTACGGGGCATGGCTACACCTTC.

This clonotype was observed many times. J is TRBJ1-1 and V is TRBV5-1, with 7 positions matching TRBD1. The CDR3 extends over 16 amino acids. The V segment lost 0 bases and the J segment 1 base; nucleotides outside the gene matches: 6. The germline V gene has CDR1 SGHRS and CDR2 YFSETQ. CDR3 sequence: CASSLEWQGENTEAFF. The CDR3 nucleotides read TGCGCCAGCAGCTTGGAATGGCAGGGGGAGAACACTGAAGCTTTCTTT.

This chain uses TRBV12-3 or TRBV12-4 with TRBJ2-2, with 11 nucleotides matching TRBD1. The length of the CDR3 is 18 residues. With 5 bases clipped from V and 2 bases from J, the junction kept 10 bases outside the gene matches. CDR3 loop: CASSPRTGGVENTGELFF. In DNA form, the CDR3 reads TGTGCCAGCAGTCCACGGACAGGGGGCGTAGAAAACACCGGGGAGCTGTTTTTT.

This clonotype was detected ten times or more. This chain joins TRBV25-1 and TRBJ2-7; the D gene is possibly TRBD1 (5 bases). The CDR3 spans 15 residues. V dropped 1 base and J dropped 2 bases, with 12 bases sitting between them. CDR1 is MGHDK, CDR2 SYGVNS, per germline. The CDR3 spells CASSESGQGTYEQYF. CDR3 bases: TGTGCCAGCAGTGAATCCGGGCAGGGCACCTACGAGCAGTACTTC.

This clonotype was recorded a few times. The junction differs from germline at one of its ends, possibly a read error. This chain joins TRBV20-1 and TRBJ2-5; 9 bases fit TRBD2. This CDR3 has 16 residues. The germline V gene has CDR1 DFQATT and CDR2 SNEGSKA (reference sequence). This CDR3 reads CSADRPRGGAQETQYF. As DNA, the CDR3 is TGCAGTGCTGACCGTCCTCGCGGGGGGGCACAAGAGACCCAATACTTC.

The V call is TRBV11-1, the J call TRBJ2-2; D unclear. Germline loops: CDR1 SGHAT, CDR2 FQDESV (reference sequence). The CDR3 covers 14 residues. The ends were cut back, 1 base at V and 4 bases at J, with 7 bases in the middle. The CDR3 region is CASSLESITGELFF. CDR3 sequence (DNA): TGTGCCAGCAGCTTAGAAAGTATCACCGGGGAGCTGTTTTTT.

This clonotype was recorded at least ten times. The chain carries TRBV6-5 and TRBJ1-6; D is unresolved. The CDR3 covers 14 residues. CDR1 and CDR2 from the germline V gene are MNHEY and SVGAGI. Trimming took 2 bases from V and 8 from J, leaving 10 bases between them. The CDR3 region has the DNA TGTGCCAGCAGTTACGAGGGAAATCATTCACCCCTCCACTTT. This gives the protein CASSYEGNHSPLHF.

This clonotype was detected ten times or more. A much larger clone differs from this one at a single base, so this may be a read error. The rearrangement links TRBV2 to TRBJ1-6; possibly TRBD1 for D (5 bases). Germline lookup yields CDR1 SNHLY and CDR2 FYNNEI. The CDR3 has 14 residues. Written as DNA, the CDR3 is TGTGCCAGCGGGGGGTCGTCCTATAATTCACACCTCCACTTT. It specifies CASGGSSYNSHLHF.

The CDR3 loop reads CASRFTGTNTEAFF. The CDR3 region has the DNA TGCGCCAGCAGATTCACAGGGACCAACACTGAAGCTTTCTTT. The chain recombines TRBV5-1 with TRBJ1-1; weak D call: TRBD1 (6 bases). The length of the CDR3 is 14 residues. V lost 5 bases and J lost 2, with 13 bases in between. Germline assignment: CDR1 SGHRS and CDR2 YFSETQ.

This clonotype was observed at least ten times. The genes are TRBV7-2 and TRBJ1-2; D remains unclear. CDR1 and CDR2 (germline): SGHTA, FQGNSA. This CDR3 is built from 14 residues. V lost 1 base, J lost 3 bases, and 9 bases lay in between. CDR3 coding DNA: TGTGCCAGCAGCTTAGATGTGGTCGACTATGGCTACACCTTC. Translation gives CASSLDVVDYGYTF.

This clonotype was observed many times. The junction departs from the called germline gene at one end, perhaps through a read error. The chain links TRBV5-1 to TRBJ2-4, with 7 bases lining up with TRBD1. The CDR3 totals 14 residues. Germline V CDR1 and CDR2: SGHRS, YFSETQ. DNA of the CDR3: TGCGCCAGCAGCATATCGGGACAGAAAAACATTAAGTACTTC. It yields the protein CASSISGQKNIKYF.

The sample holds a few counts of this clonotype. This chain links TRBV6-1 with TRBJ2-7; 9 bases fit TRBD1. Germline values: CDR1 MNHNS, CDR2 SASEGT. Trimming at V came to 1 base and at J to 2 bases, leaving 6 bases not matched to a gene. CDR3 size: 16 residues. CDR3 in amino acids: CASSEDGDRAAYEQYF. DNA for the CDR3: TGTGCCAGCAGTGAAGATGGGGACAGGGCGGCCTACGAGCAGTACTTC.

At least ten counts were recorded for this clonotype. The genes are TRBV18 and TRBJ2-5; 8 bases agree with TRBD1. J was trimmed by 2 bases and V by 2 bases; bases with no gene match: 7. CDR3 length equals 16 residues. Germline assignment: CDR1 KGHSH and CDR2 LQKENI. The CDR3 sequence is CASSPGTGQSQETQYF. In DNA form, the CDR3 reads TGTGCCAGCTCACCAGGGACAGGACAATCTCAAGAGACCCAGTACTTC.

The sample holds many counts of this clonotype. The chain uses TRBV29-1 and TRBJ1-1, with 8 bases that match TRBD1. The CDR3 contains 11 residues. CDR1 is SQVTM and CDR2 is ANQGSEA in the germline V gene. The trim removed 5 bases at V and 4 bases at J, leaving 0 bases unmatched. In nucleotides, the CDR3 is TGCAGCGTTACAGGGGGCACTGAAGCTTTCTTT. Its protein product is CSVTGGTEAFF.

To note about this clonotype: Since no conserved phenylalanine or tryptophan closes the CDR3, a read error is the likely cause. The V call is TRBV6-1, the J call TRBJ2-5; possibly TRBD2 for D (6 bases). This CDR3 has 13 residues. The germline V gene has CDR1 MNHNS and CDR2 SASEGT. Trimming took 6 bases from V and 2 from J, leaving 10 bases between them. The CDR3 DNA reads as TGTGCCAGCAGCAGGGACTCGCAAGAGACCCAGTACTCC. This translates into CASSRDSQETQYS.